These T cell receptor beta chains were read from a single sample in a study of cytomegalovirus exposure and HLA in healthy donors. Here immunoSEQ multiplex PCR was the method, and the copy in TCRdb shows in-frame clones only, minus some. The table shows around 190,000 clones, with roughly 78% occurring only once. Sequenced input: PBMCs. These receptors were collected from a woman aged 30 to 39 in good health and CMV-seropositive. Both conserved end residues are part of each CDR3. The D gene is left open where the match is weak. For some rows the clone size is stated as once, few or many, or as a class when expanded; others skip it.

D gene | clone size | J gene | V gene | CDR3 protein | CDR3 DNA
NA | once | TRBJ1-1 | TRBV15 | CATSGALFTEAFF | TGTGCCACCTCAGGGGCTCTATTCACTGAAGCTTTCTTT
TRBD2 | NA | TRBJ2-3 | TRBV10-1 | CASSEGLVLGTDTQYF | TGCGCCAGCAGTGAAGGACTAGTTCTAGGGACAGATACGCAGTATTTT
NA | NA | TRBJ2-2 | TRBV5-4 | CASRLSRGSTGELFF | TGTGCCAGCCGATTATCAAGGGGGTCCACCGGGGAGCTGTTTTTT
NA | medium-sized | TRBJ2-3 | TRBV11-2 | CASSSGPDTQYF | TGTGCCAGCAGCTCAGGGCCGGATACGCAGTATTTT
NA | NA | TRBJ1-1 | TRBV11-2 | CASSWGDTEAFF | TGTGCCAGCAGCTGGGGGGACACTGAAGCTTTCTTT
TRBD2 | few | TRBJ2-7 | TRBV2 | CASSDSPSGNPYEQYF | TGTGCCAGCAGTGATTCCCCTAGCGGAAACCCCTACGAGCAGTACTTC
NA | NA | TRBJ1-2 | TRBV30 | CATTPPSVDRSYGYTF | TGTGCTACAACGCCGCCGTCGGTCGACAGGTCCTATGGCTACACCTTC
NA | NA | TRBJ1-3 | TRBV4-1 | CASTSGNAGNTIYF | TGCGCCAGCACATCGGGGAACGCTGGAAACACCATATATTTT
NA | NA | TRBJ2-2 | TRBV7-6 | CASTHSLGELFF | TGTGCCAGCACCCACTCCCTCGGGGAGCTGTTTTTT
NA | NA | TRBJ1-2 | TRBV6-5 | CASSYSPDSGGYTF | TGTGCCAGCAGTTACAGTCCCGATTCGGGGGGCTACACCTTC
TRBD2 | few | TRBJ2-1 | TRBV11-3 | CASSLRENRDEQFF | TGTGCCAGCAGCTTGCGGGAGAATCGGGATGAGCAGTTCTTC
TRBD2 | NA | TRBJ2-4 | TRBV11-3 | CASSRGLAGLSIQYF | TGTGCCAGCAGCCGCGGACTAGCGGGTTTGAGCATTCAGTACTTC
TRBD2 | NA | TRBJ2-1 | TRBV2 | CASSEETLAGGYNEQFF | TGTGCCAGCAGTGAGGAGACCCTAGCGGGAGGTTACAATGAGCAGTTCTTC
TRBD2 | NA | TRBJ2-3 | TRBV6-5 | CASSYEGLETDTQYF | TGTGCCAGCAGTTACGAGGGACTAGAGACAGATACGCAGTATTTT
NA | few | TRBJ1-5 | TRBV27 | CASNKRGSARNQPQHF | TGTGCCAGCAATAAGAGAGGTTCGGCAAGGAATCAGCCCCAGCATTTT
TRBD2 | few | TRBJ2-6 | TRBV5-6 | CASSFGRAGANVLTF | TGTGCCAGCAGCTTTGGGAGGGCTGGGGCCAACGTCCTGACTTTC
NA | NA | TRBJ2-1 | TRBV5-1 | CASSFVGTGLPGVREEQFF | TGCGCCAGCAGCTTCGTCGGGACTGGGCTGCCGGGGGTGAGGGAAGAGCAGTTCTTC
NA | NA | TRBJ1-6 | TRBV5-6 | CASSFWGTLPYNSPLHF | TGTGCCAGCAGCTTCTGGGGGACACTACCCTATAATTCACCCCTCCACTTT
NA | NA | TRBJ1-2 | TRBV4-1 | CASSHGREGGNGYTF | TGCGCCAGCAGCCACGGAAGGGAGGGGGGGAATGGCTACACCTTC
NA | few | TRBJ1-4 | TRBV29-1 | CSVGGRALGKLFF | TGCAGCGTTGGCGGCAGGGCGTTGGGAAAACTGTTTTTT
NA | NA | TRBJ1-4 | TRBV27 | CASSLSSDIGMKKLFF | TGTGCCAGCAGTTTATCGTCGGACATAGGAATGAAAAAACTGTTTTTT
NA | NA | TRBJ2-3 | TRBV6-1 | CASSETVIVDTQYF | TGTGCCAGCAGTGAAACAGTGATAGTCGATACGCAGTATTTT
NA | NA | TRBJ2-5 | TRBV5-1 | CASSLMSGETQYF | TGCGCCAGCAGCTTGATGAGTGGAGAGACCCAGTACTTC
NA | NA | TRBJ2-3 | TRBV6-5 | CASSYLRSADTQYF | TGTGCCAGCAGTTATCTAAGGAGTGCAGATACGCAGTATTTT
NA | NA | TRBJ1-5 | TRBV19 | CASSILRWGVLKNQPQHF | TGTGCCAGTAGTATTTTGCGGTGGGGGGTATTAAAGAATCAGCCCCAGCATTTT
TRBD1 | NA | TRBJ2-7 | TRBV10-3 | CAISVAGGYEQYF | TGTGCCATCAGTGTTGCAGGGGGCTACGAGCAGTACTTC
NA | NA | TRBJ2-7 | TRBV29-1 | CSVEGAGTYEQYF | TGCAGCGTTGAAGGAGCAGGGACCTACGAGCAGTACTTC
NA | NA | TRBJ1-1 | TRBV28 | CASSRLMSEAFF | TGTGCCAGCAGTCGGTTGATGTCTGAAGCTTTCTTT
NA | NA | TRBJ2-7 | TRBV2 | CADIWGVEQYF | TGTGCCGACATATGGGGGGTGGAGCAGTACTTC
TRBD1 | NA | TRBJ2-7 | TRBV4-1 | CASSQRQGAPYEQYF | TGCGCCAGCAGCCAAAGACAGGGGGCACCCTACGAGCAGTACTTC
NA | NA | TRBJ2-7 | TRBV7-2 | CASSLPEVGEQYF | TGTGCCAGCAGCCTACCGGAGGTGGGGGAGCAGTACTTC
NA | NA | TRBJ1-3 | TRBV5-5 | CASTAFTGGGYTIYF | TGTGCCAGCACTGCCTTCACTGGGGGCGGGTACACCATATATTTT
NA | NA | TRBJ2-7 | TRBV5-6 | CASSFFSGHHEQYF | TGTGCCAGCAGCTTTTTTTCAGGCCACCACGAGCAGTACTTC
TRBD1 | few | TRBJ1-5 | TRBV4-1 | CASNGQGENQPQHF | TGCGCCAGCAATGGACAGGGAGAGAATCAGCCCCAGCATTTT
NA | NA | TRBJ1-4 | TRBV6-6 | CASSYDEVGWEKLFF | TGTGCCAGCAGTTACGACGAGGTTGGATGGGAAAAACTGTTTTTT
NA | NA | TRBJ2-7 | TRBV6-5 | CASRSTGDEQYF | TGTGCCAGCAGAAGCACAGGAGACGAGCAGTACTTC
NA | NA | TRBJ2-2 | TRBV7-9 | CASTPVVDGELFF | TGTGCCAGCACCCCGGTTGTTGATGGGGAGCTGTTTTTT
NA | NA | TRBJ2-5 | TRBV5-1 | CASSFLTGREETQYF | TGCGCCAGCAGCTTTTTAACAGGACGGGAAGAGACCCAGTACTTC
NA | NA | TRBJ2-1 | TRBV18 | CASSPKGNSYNEQFF | TGTGCCAGCTCACCGAAGGGGAACTCCTACAATGAGCAGTTCTTC
TRBD2 | NA | TRBJ2-1 | TRBV2 | CASSALAGGPDEQFF | TGTGCCAGCAGTGCTCTCGCGGGGGGGCCGGATGAGCAGTTCTTC
NA | NA | TRBJ1-5 | TRBV4-1 | CASSQGEAGNQPQHF | TGCGCCAGCAGCCAAGGAGAAGCGGGCAATCAGCCCCAGCATTTT
NA | NA | TRBJ2-3 | TRBV7-9 | CASSLWVASTDTQYF | TGTGCCAGCAGCTTATGGGTAGCGTCCACAGATACGCAGTATTTT